The sequence of this T cell receptor (beta chain) was determined in a study of blood T cell repertoires in COVID-19. Sequencing was performed with immunoSEQ multiplex PCR; in TCRdb, only in-frame clones are kept and a portion is missing. The data show over 150,000 clones, about 87% seen once. The V gene end was trimmed by 1 base and the J gene end by 9 bases; junction bases not matched to a gene: 7. This CDR3 has 15 amino acids. The germline V gene encodes CDR1 MNHNY and CDR2 SVGAGI (reference sequence). Specimen: peripheral blood. This chain links TRBV6-6 with TRBJ2-2, with 8 nucleotides matching TRBD1. The TCR sequence derives from a woman between 18 and 29 years old who had recovered from COVID-19. The DNA of the CDR3 is TGTGCCAGCAGTTACTACCAGGGGGCGAATCGGGAGCTGTTTTTT. Translating it yields CASSYYQGANRELFF.